These 2 T cell receptor beta chains were sequenced from one sample in a study of blood T cells in healthy people across ages. Primed by a sample-barcoded 5' primer and a J-beta primer mix, a second PCR proceeded for roughly 7 to 12 cycles. TCRdb reprocessed the 5' RACE reads via MiXCR and lists one record per CDR3 protein. The sample lists around 1.5 million distinct CDR3 sequences, around 59% seen once, with about 6.7% in the top ten. The material sequenced was blood. All receptors come from a man aged 18 to 30 in good health.

This clonotype was seen a single time. This rearrangement joins TRBV12-3 or TRBV12-4 to TRBJ2-2; TRBD2 matches at 16 bases. After removal of 5 bases from V and 3 bases from J, the junction contained 9 bases not matched to a gene. The CDR3 sequence is 19 residues long. CDR3 residues: CASSILGLAGGMDTGELFF. CDR3 bases: TGTGCCAGCAGTATCTTGGGACTAGCGGGAGGGATGGACACCGGGGAGCTGTTTTTT.

This chain joins TRBV7-6 and TRBJ2-1, with D unclear. V was trimmed by 5 bases and J by 0 bases, leaving 14 bases between them. The CDR3 runs 16 residues. Germline V gives CDR1 SGHVS, CDR2 FNYEAQ. The CDR3: CASSQIRASSYNEQFF. In DNA form, the CDR3 reads TGTGCCAGCAGCCAAATCCGCGCGAGCTCCTACAATGAGCAGTTCTTC. The variable domain in full, completed from reference TRBV7-6 and TRBJ2-1, reads GAGVSQSPRYKVTKRGQDVALRCDPISGHVSLYWYRQALGQGPEFLTYFNYEAQQDKSGLPNDRFSAERPEGSISTLTIQRTEQRDSAMYRCASSQIRASSYNEQFFGPGTRLTVL.